The sequence of this TCR beta chain was determined in a study of blood T cell repertoires in COVID-19. Study summary: Sites across the United States, Italy and Spain contributed samples from acute and convalescent COVID-19.

Methods used by the authors: Researchers report that nucleated cell counts were estimated from reference gene primer amplification. The method was immunoSEQ multiplex PCR; TCRdb's version includes in-frame clones alone and lacks a portion of them. The V and J calls and clone size are taken from that table; D and trimming were inferred from the DNA. The table records around 130,000 clones, over 80% of them present only once. CDR1 and CDR2 (germline): SEHNR, FQNEAQ (reference sequence). The CDR3 covers 12 residues. V lost 5 bases, J lost 10 bases, and 12 bases lay in between. Source material: peripheral blood. The source is a man aged 40-50 years with active or convalescent COVID-19. The gene calls are TRBV7-9 and TRBJ1-5, with D unresolved. Written as DNA, the CDR3 is TGTGCCAGCAGCACTGAGCATCCCCCCCAGCATTTT. Its protein product is CASSTEHPPQHF.